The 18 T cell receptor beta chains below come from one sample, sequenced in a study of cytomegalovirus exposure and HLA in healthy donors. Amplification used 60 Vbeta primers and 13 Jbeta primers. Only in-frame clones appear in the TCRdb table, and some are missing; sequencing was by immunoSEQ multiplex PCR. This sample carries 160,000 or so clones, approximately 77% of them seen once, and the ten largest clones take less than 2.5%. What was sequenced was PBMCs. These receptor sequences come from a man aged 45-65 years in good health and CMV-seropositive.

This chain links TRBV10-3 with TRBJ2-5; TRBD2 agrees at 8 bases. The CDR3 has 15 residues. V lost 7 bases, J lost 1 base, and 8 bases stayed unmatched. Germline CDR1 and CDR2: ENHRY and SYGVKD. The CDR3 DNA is TGTGCCATCAACAACAGGGCGGGGGGCCAAGAGACCCAGTACTTC. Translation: CAINNRAGGQETQYF.

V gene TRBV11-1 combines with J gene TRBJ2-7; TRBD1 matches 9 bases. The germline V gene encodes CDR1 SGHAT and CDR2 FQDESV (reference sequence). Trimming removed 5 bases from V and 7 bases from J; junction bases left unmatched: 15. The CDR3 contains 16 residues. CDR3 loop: CASSRDPGTGSGEQYF. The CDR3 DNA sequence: TGTGCCAGCAGCCGCGATCCCGGGACAGGGTCGGGGGAGCAGTACTTC.

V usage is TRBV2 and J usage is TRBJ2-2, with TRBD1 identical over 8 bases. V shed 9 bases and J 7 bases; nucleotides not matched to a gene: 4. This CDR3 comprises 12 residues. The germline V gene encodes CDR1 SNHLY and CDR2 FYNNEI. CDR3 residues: CASTGGGGELFF. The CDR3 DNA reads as TGTGCCAGTACAGGGGGAGGCGGGGAGCTGTTTTTT.

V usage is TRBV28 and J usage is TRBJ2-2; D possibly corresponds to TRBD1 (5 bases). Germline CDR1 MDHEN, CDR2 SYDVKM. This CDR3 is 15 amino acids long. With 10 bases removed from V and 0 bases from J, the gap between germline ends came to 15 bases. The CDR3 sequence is CATQVFAANTGELFF. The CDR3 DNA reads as TGTGCCACACAGGTCTTTGCCGCGAACACCGGGGAGCTGTTTTTT. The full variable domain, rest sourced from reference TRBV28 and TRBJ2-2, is DVKVTQSSRYLVKRTGEKVFLECVQDMDHENMFWYRQDPGLGLRLIYFSYDVKMKEKGDIPEGYSVSREKKERFSLILESASTNQTSMYLCATQVFAANTGELFFGEGSRLTVL.

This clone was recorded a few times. For the CDR3, the DNA is TGTGCCAGCAGCATCCGTCGGGAGGTTTTGGGCAATCAGCCCCAGCATTTT. This codes for CASSIRREVLGNQPQHF. The rearrangement uses TRBV11-2 and TRBJ1-5, with D unresolved. V gave up 5 bases and J gave up 2 bases, with 19 bases separating them. The CDR3 runs to 17 residues. The germline V gene encodes CDR1 SGHAT and CDR2 FQNNGV.

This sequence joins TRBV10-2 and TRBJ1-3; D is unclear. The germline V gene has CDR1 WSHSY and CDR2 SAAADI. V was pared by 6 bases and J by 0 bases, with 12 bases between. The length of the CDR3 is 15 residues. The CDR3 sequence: CASSPRGNSGNTIYF. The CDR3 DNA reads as TGCGCCAGCAGCCCCAGAGGGAACTCTGGAAACACCATATATTTT.

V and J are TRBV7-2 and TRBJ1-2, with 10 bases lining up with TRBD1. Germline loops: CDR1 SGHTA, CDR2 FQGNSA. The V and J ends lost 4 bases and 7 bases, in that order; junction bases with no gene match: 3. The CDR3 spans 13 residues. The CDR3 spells CASSSRDRGGYTF. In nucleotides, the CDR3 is TGTGCCAGCAGCTCCCGGGACAGGGGTGGCTACACCTTC.

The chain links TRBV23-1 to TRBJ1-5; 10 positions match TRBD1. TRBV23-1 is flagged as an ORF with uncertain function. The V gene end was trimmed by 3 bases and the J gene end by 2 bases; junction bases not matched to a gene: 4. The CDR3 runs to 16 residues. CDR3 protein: CASSHRDRGRNQPQHF. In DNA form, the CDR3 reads TGCGCCAGCAGTCATAGGGACAGGGGACGCAATCAGCCCCAGCATTTT.

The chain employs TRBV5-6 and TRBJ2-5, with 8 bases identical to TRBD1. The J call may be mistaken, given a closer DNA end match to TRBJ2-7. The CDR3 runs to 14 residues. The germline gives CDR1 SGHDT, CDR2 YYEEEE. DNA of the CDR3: TGTGCCAGCAGCTGGGACAGGAGGGCCTACGAGCAGTACTTC. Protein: CASSWDRRAYEQYF.

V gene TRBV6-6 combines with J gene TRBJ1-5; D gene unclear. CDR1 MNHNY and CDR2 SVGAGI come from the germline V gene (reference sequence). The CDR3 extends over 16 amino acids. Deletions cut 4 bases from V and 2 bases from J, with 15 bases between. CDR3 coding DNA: TGTGCCAGCAGTTTCATACACTACTCGGGCAATCAGCCCCAGCATTTT. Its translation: CASSFIHYSGNQPQHF.

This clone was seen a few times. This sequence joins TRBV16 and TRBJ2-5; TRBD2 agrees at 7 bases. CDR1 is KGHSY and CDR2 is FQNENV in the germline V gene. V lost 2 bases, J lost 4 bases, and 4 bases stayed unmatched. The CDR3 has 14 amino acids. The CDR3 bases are TGTGCCAGCAGCCAAGGGAGGGTTGGAGAGACCCAGTACTTC. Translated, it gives CASSQGRVGETQYF. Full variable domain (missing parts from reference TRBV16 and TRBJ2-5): GEEVAQTPKHLVRGEGQKAKLYCAPIKGHSYVFWYQQVLKNEFKFLISFQNENVFDETGMPKERFSAKCLPNSPCSLEIQATKLEDSAVYFCASSQGRVGETQYFGPGTRLLVL.

Here the CDR3 reads CAISVGGTNEKLFF. CDR3 nucleotides: TGTGCCATCAGTGTGGGGGGGACTAATGAAAAACTGTTTTTT. The rearrangement links TRBV10-3 to TRBJ1-4; D may be TRBD1 (5 bases). This CDR3 region has 14 residues. V lost 4 bases to trimming and J lost 2 bases, with 8 bases between them. CDR1 is ENHRY, CDR2 SYGVKD, per germline.

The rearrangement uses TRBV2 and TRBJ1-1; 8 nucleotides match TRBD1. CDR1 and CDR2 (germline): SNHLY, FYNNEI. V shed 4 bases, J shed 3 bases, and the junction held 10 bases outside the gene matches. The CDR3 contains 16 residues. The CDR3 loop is CASSAIRLDRDTEAFF. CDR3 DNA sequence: TGTGCCAGCAGTGCCATAAGACTGGACAGGGACACTGAAGCTTTCTTT.

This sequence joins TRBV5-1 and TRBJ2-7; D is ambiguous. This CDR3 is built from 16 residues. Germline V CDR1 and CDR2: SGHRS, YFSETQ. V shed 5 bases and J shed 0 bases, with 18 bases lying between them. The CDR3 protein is CASRENAVLSSYEQYF. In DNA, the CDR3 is TGCGCCAGCAGAGAAAACGCGGTCCTAAGCTCCTACGAGCAGTACTTC.

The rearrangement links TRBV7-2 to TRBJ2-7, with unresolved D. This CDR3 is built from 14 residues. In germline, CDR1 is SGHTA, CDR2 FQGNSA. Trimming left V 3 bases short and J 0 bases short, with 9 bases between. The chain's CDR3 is CASSFDTSSYEQYF. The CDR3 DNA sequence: TGTGCCAGCAGCTTCGACACGAGCTCCTACGAGCAGTACTTC.

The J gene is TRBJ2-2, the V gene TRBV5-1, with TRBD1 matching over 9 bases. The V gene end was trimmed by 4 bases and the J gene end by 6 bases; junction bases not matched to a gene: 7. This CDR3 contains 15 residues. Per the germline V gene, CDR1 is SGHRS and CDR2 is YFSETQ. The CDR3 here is CASSGGQGRPGELFF. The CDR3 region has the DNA TGCGCCAGCAGCGGGGGACAGGGCAGACCCGGGGAGCTGTTTTTT.

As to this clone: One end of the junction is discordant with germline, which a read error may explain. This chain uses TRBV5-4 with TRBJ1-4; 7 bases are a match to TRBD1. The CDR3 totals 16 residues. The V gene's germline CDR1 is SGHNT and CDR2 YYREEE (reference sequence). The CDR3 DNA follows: TGTGCCACCAGCAGGTCCTTGACAGGGTTTCATGAAAAACTGTTTTTT. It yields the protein CATSRSLTGFHEKLFF.

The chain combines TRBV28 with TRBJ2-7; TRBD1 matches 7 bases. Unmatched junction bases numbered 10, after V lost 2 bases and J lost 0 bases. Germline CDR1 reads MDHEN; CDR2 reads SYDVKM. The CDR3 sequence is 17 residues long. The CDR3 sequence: CASSLNWQDRSSYEQYF. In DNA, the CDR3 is TGTGCCAGCAGTTTAAATTGGCAGGACAGGAGCTCCTACGAGCAGTACTTC. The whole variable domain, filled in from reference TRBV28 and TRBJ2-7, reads DVKVTQSSRYLVKRTGEKVFLECVQDMDHENMFWYRQDPGLGLRLIYFSYDVKMKEKGDIPEGYSVSREKKERFSLILESASTNQTSMYLCASSLNWQDRSSYEQYFGPGTRLTVT.